This T cell receptor beta chain was obtained from a study of cytomegalovirus exposure and HLA in healthy donors. This clone occurred once. Researchers ran the PCR with 60 Vbeta and 13 Jbeta primers. Some clones are missing from TCRdb's copy, which holds only in-frame ones; the method was immunoSEQ multiplex PCR. The sample holds some 150,000 clones, 75% to 85% seen once. CDR1 is SGHVS and CDR2 is FQNEAQ in the germline V gene. The CDR3 runs to 14 residues. Trimming shortened V by 5 bases and J by 4 bases, and 11 bases separated the two germline ends. The sample comprised PBMCs. This sequence was found in a woman in her forties or fifties in good health and CMV-seropositive. The V call is TRBV7-8, the J call TRBJ1-4; D is perhaps TRBD1 (5 bases). CDR3 residues: CASSAGRGNEKLFF. CDR3 sequence (DNA): TGTGCCAGCAGCGCGGGACGGGGTAATGAAAAACTGTTTTTT.